This note documents a single T cell receptor beta chain sequence. The antigen is undetermined. The PCR had 60 Vbeta and 13 Jbeta primers. As processed by the authors: Later, an analysis found 75 million to 90 million unique TCR beta chains, and around 12 million of these were shared. The repertoire was sequenced with immunoSEQ multiplex PCR; TCRdb's copy has only in-frame clones and lacks some. The DNA was the basis for D and trimming; V, J and clone size are from that table. The sample lists almost 95,000 clones, around 66% occurring once. The sample is drawn from a study of cytomegalovirus exposure and HLA in healthy donors. Notes on the study in general: TCR beta sequences reportedly predicted most subjects' HLA-A and HLA-B alleles accurately. Segments of the TCR beta V type were, in most cases, productive about 87% or about 30% of the time in an earlier analysis.

This CDR3 is 17 amino acids long. Losses at the gene ends were 5 bases for V and 2 bases for J; bases not matched to a gene: 6. From germline, CDR1 is ENHRY and CDR2 SYGVKD. The V call is TRBV10-3, the J call TRBJ2-2; 12 bases are shared with TRBD2. The sequence was obtained from a man aged 25 to 45 in good health and CMV-seronegative. The sequenced material came from PBMCs. CDR3 nucleotides: TGTGCCATCAGTCTCCGGACTAGCGGGGCCAACACCGGGGAGCTGTTTTTT. Its translation is CAISLRTSGANTGELFF.